This T cell receptor (beta chain) was found in a study of T cell responses to AZD1222 COVID-19 vaccine. The study, taken as a whole, reports: Among the donors, most were white British and more were female, and clonal diversity was possibly underestimated. Seropositivity was recorded at baseline in only a handful of AZD1222 recipients. An increase in Spike-specific TCR breadth and depth was observed after two AZD1222 doses.

Clones were read by immunoSEQ multiplex PCR, and TCRdb kept only the in-frame ones, dropping some. The sample contains 140,000 to 150,000 clones, roughly four fifths of which appear only once. The V gene lost 0 bases and the J gene lost 4 bases, with 17 bases spanning the gap. CDR1 and CDR2 from the germline V gene are GTSNPN and SVGIG (reference sequence). CDR3 length equals 16 residues. Note on this clone: Its target is not known.

The V call is TRBV30, the J call TRBJ2-3, with a tentative D call TRBD2 (6 bases). This clonotype was obtained from an adult in good health. This material consisted of peripheral blood, taken on day 0 of MenACWY control vaccination. CDR3 DNA sequence: TGTGCCTGGAGTGTACGCGGGCTAGCGACCTCAGATACGCAGTATTTT. Translating gives CAWSVRGLATSDTQYF.